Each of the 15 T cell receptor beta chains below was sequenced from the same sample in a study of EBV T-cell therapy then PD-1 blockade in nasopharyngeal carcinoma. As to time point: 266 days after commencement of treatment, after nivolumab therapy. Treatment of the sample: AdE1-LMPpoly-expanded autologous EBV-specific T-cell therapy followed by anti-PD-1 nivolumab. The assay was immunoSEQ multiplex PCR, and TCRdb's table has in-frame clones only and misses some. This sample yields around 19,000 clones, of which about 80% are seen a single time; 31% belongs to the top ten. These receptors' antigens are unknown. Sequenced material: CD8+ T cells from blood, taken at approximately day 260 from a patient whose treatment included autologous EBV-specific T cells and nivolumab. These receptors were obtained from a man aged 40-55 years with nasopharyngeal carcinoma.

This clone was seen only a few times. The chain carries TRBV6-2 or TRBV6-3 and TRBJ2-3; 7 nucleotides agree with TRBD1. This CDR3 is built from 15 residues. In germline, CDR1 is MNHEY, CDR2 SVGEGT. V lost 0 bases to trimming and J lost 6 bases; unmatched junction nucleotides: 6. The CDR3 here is CASSYSQDRADTQYF. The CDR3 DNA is TGTGCCAGCAGTTACTCTCAAGACAGGGCTGATACGCAGTATTTT.

The CDR3 protein is CASSTPGQDNEKLFF. CDR3 coding DNA: TGTGCCAGCAGCACCCCGGGCCAGGATAATGAAAAACTGTTTTTT. The chain joins TRBV7-9 to TRBJ1-4, with D unclear. CDR3 length: 15 residues. Per the germline V gene, CDR1 is SEHNR and CDR2 is FQNEAQ (reference sequence). V lost 5 bases and J lost 4, with 14 bases in between.

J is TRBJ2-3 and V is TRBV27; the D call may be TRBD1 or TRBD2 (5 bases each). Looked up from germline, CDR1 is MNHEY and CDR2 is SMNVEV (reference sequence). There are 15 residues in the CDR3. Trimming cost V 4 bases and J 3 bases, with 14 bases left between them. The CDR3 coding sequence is TGTGCCAGCAGTTCCGGGACCGGTCCGACAGATACGCAGTATTTT. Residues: CASSSGTGPTDTQYF.

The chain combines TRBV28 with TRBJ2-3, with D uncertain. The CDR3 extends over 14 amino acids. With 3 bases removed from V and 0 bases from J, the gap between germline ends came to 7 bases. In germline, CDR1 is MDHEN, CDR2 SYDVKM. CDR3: CASSFVRSTDTQYF. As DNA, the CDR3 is TGTGCCAGCAGTTTTGTTCGCAGCACAGATACGCAGTATTTT.

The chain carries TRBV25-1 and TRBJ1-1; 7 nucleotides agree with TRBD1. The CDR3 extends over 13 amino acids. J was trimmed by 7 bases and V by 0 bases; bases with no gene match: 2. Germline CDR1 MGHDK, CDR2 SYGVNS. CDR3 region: CASSEYGTVEAFF. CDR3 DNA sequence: TGTGCCAGCAGTGAATACGGGACAGTTGAAGCTTTCTTT.

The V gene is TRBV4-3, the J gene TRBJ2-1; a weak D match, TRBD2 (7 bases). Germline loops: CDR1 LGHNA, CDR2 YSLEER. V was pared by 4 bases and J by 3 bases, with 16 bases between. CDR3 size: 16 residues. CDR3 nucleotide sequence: TGCGCCAGCAGCCCCCAGGGGCGGGGGCTCTACAATGAGCAGTTCTTC. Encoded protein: CASSPQGRGLYNEQFF.

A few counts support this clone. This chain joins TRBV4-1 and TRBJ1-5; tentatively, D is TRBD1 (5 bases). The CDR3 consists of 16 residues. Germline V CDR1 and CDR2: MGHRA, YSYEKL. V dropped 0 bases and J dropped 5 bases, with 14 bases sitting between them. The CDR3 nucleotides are TGCGCCAGCAGCCAAGATGGCTCGGGGGGGTATCAGCCCCAGCATTTT. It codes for CASSQDGSGGYQPQHF.

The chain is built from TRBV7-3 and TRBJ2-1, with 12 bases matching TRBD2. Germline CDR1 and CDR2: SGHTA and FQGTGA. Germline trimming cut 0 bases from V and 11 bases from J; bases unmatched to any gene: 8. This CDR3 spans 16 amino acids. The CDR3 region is CASSLTGTSGPKQQFF. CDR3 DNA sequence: TGTGCCAGCAGCTTAACCGGGACTAGCGGGCCGAAGCAGCAGTTCTTC.

DNA of the CDR3: TGTGCCAGCAGCGTAGAAGGGGGCCGACAGTACTTC. Protein sequence: CASSVEGGRQYF. The chain joins TRBV9 to TRBJ2-7; 7 nucleotides agree with TRBD1. The CDR3 extends over 12 amino acids. V lost 0 bases and J lost 10; bases outside the gene matches: 4. Germline-derived CDR1 and CDR2 are SGDLS and YYNGEE.

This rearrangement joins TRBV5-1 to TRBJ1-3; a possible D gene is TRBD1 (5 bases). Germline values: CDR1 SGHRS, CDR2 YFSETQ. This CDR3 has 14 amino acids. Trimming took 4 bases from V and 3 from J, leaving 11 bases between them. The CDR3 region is CASSLPGLGNTIYF. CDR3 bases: TGCGCCAGCAGCCTCCCGGGGCTTGGAAACACCATATATTTT.

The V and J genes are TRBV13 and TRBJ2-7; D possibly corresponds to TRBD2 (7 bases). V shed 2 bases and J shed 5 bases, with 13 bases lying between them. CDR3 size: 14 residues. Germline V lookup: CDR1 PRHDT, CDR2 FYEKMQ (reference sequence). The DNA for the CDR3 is TGTGCCAGCAGCTTATTGGGGGGGGCAGACGAGCAGTACTTC. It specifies CASSLLGGADEQYF.

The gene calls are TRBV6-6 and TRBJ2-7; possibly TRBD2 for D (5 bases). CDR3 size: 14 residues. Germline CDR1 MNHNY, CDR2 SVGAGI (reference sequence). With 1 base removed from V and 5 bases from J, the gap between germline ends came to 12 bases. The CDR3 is CASSYLRVPNEQYF. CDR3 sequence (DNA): TGTGCCAGCAGTTACTTGAGGGTCCCCAACGAGCAGTACTTC.

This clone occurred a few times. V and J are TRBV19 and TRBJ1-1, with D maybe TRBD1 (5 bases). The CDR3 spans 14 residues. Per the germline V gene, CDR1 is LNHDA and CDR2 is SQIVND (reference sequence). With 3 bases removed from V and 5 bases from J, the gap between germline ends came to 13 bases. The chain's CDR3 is CASSMAGTETEAFF. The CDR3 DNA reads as TGTGCCAGTAGTATGGCCGGGACGGAGACTGAAGCTTTCTTT.

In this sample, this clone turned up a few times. CDR3 loop: CATSRESSPHEQYF. In DNA, the CDR3 is TGTGCCACCAGCAGAGAGTCCTCCCCTCACGAGCAGTACTTC. The rearrangement joins TRBV15 to TRBJ2-7; D is ambiguous. V lost 0 bases, J lost 5 bases, and 11 bases lay in between. CDR1 LNHNV and CDR2 YYDKDF come from the germline V gene (reference sequence). The CDR3 covers 14 residues.

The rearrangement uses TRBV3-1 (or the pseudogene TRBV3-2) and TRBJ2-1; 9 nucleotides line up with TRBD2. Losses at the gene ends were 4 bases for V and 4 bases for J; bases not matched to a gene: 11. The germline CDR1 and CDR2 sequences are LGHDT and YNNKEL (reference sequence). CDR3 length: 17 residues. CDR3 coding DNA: TGTGCCAGCAGCCCACTGGTAGCGGGGGCAGAGTACAATGAGCAGTTCTTC. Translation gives CASSPLVAGAEYNEQFF.